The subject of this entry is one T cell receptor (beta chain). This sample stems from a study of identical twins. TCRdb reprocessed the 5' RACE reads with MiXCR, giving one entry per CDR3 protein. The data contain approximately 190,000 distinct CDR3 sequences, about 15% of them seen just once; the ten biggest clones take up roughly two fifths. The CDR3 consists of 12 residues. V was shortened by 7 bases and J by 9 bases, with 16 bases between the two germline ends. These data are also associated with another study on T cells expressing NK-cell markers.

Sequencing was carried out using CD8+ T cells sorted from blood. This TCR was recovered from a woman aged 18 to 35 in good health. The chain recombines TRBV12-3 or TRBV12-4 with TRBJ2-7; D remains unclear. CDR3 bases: TGTGCCAGCACCCAAGGATCGGGCTTGCAGTACTTC. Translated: CASTQGSGLQYF.